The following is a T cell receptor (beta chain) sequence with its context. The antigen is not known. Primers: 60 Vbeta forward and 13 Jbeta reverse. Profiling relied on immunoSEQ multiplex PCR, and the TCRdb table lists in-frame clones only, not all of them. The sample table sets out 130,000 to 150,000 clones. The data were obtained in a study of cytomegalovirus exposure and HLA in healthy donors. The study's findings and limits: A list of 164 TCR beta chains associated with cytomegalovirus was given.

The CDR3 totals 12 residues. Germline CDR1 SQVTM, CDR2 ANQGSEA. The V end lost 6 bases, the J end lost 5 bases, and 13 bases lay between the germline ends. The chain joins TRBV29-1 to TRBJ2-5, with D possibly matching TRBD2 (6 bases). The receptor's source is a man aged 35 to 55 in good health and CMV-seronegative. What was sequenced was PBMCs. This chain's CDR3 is CSVLTSSETQYF. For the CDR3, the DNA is TGCAGCGTCTTGACTAGTTCTGAGACCCAGTACTTC.